This TCR beta chain was recorded in a study of control samples from healthy donors and cancer patients. In germline, CDR1 is MDHEN, CDR2 SYDVKM. This CDR3 has 13 residues. V shed 4 bases and J shed 2 bases, with 7 bases lying between them. The protocol was immunoSEQ multiplex PCR, while the TCRdb copy is restricted to in-frame clones and leaves out a portion. The table records about 160,000 clones, about 94% of them present only once. This clonotype originated in a woman between 25 and 40 years old in good health. V is TRBV28 and J is TRBJ2-3; D is unresolved. The specimen sequenced was blood. The CDR3 here is CASSSINTDTQYF. In DNA, the CDR3 is TGTGCCAGCAGTTCGATCAACACAGATACGCAGTATTTT.